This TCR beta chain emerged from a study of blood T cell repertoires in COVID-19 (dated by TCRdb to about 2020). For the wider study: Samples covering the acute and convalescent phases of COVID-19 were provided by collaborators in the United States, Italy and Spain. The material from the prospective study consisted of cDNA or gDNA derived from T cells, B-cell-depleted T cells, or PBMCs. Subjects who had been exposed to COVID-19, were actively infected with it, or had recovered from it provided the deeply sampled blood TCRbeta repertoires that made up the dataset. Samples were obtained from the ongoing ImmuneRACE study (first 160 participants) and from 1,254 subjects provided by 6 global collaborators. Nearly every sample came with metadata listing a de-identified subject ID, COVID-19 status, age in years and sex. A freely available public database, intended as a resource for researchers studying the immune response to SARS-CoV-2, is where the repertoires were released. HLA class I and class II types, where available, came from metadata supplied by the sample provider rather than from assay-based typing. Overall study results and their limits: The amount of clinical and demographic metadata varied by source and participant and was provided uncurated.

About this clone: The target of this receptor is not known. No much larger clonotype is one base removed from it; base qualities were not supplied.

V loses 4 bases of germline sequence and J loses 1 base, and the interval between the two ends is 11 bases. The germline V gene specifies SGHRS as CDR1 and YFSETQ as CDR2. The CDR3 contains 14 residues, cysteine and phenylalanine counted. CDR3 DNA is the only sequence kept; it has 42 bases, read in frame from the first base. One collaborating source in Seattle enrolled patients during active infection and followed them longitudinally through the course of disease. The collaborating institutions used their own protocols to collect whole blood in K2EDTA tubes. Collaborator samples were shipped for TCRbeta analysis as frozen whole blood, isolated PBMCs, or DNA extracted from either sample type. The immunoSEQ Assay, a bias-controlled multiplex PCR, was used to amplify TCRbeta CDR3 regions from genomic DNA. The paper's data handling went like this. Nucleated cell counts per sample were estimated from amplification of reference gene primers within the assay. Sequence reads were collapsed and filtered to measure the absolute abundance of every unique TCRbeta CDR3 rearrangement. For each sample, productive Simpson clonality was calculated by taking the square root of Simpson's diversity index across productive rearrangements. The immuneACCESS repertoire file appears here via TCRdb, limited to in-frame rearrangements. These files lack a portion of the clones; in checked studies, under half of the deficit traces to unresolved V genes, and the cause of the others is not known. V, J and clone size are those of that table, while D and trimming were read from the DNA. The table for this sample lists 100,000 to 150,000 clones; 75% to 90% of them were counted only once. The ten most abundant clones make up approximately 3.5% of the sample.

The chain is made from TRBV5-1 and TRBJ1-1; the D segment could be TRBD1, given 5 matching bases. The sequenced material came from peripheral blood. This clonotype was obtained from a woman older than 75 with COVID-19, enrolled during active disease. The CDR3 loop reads CASSPGHSNTEAFF. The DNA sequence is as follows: TGCGCCAGCAGCCCCGGACACTCGAACACTGAAGCTTTCTTT.